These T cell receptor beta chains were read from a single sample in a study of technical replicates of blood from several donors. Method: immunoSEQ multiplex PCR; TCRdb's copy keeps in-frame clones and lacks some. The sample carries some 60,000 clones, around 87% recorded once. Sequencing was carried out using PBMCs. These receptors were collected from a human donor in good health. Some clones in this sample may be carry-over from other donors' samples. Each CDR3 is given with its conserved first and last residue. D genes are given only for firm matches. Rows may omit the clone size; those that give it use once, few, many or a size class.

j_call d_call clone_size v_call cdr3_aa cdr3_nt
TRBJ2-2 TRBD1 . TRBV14 CASSPGQGGLFF TGTGCCAGCAGCCCAGGACAGGGAGGGCTGTTTTTT
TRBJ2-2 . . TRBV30 CAWSNGQTGELFF TGTGCCTGGAGTAATGGACAGACCGGGGAGCTGTTTTTT
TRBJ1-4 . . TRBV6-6 CASSYRYSQLFF TGTGCCAGCAGTTACCGGTACAGCCAACTGTTTTTT
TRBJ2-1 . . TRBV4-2 CASSQDRWPKQFF TGTGCCAGCAGCCAAGATCGATGGCCCAAGCAGTTCTTC
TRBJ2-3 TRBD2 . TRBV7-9 CASSFAGGQDTQYF TGTGCCAGCAGCTTTGCGGGAGGTCAGGATACGCAGTATTTT
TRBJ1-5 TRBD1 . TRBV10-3 CAISVQGDQPQHF TGTGCCATCAGTGTACAGGGGGATCAGCCCCAGCATTTT
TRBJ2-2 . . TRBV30 CAWASPITGELFF TGTGCCTGGGCGTCCCCAATCACCGGGGAGCTGTTTTTT
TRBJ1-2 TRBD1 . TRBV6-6 CASSSWDRGYGYTF TGTGCCAGCAGTTCCTGGGACAGGGGGTATGGCTACACCTTC
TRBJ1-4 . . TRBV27 CASSTRAGASNEKLFF TGTGCCAGCAGCACCCGAGCAGGGGCGTCGAATGAAAAACTGTTTTTT
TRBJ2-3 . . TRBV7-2 CASSLVGTDTQYF TGTGCCAGCAGCCTTGTTGGCACAGATACGCAGTATTTT
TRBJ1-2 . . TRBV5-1 CASSLGQGNGYTF TGCGCCAGCAGCTTGGGCCAGGGTAATGGCTACACCTTC
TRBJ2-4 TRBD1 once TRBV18 CASSPPGTVAKNIQYF TGTGCCAGCTCACCACCGGGGACAGTAGCCAAAAACATTCAGTACTTC
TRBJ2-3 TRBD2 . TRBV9 CASSLIAGGPDTQYF TGTGCCAGCAGCCTAATAGCGGGAGGGCCTGATACGCAGTATTTT
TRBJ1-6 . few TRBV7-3 CASSHSNNSPLHF TGTGCCAGCAGCCACTCCAATAATTCACCCCTCCACTTT
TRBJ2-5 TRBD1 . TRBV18 CASSPGTGRRETQYF TGTGCCAGCTCACCCGGGACAGGGAGACGAGAGACCCAGTACTTC
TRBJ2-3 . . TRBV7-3 CASSLRTSSDTQYF TGTGCCAGCAGCTTACGCACTAGCTCCGATACGCAGTATTTT
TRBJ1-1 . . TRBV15 CATSEVEVGGKAFF TGTGCCACCAGCGAAGTAGAGGTAGGGGGAAAAGCTTTCTTT
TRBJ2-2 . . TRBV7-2 CASSLLSIQGGELFF TGTGCCAGCAGCTTGCTATCGATACAGGGAGGGGAGCTGTTTTTT
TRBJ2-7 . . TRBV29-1 CSAMGDSGYEQYF TGCAGCGCCATGGGGGACTCGGGCTACGAGCAGTACTTC
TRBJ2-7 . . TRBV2 CATGASYEQYF TGTGCCACGGGAGCTTCCTACGAGCAGTACTTC
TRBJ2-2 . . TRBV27 CASSPRVINTGELFF TGTGCCAGCAGCCCCAGGGTTATTAACACCGGGGAGCTGTTTTTT
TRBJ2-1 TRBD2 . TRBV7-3 CASSPGLAGYNEQFF TGTGCCAGCAGCCCCGGGCTAGCGGGGTACAATGAGCAGTTCTTC
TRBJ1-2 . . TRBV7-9 CASTLSGINYGYTF TGTGCCAGCACCTTATCAGGGATTAACTATGGCTACACCTTC
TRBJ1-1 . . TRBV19 CASNRGHRPPMNTEAFF TGTGCCAGTAACCGGGGACACCGACCTCCAATGAACACTGAAGCTTTCTTT
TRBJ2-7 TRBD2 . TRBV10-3 CAISVGGSNWEQYF TGTGCCATCAGTGTCGGGGGGTCCAACTGGGAGCAGTACTTC
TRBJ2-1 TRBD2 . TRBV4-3 CASSQLSSGGAGNEQFF TGCGCCAGCAGCCAATTATCTAGCGGGGGGGCCGGTAATGAGCAGTTCTTC
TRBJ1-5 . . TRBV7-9 CASSLRGGGQPQHF TGTGCCAGCAGCTTACGGGGGGGCGGTCAGCCCCAGCATTTT
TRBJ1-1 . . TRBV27 CASSYAVDKWTEAFF TGTGCCAGCAGTTACGCCGTGGACAAATGGACTGAAGCTTTCTTT
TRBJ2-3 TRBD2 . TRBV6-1 CASTRLAGSTDTQYF TGTGCCAGCACTAGACTAGCGGGGAGCACAGATACGCAGTATTTT
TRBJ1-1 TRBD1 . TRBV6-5 CASASGQGGFMAFF TGTGCCAGTGCGTCAGGGCAGGGGGGATTTATGGCTTTCTTT
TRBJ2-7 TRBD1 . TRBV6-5 CASSYSTGGTYEQYF TGTGCCAGCAGTTACTCAACAGGGGGCACCTACGAGCAGTACTTC
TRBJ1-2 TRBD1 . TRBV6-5 CASRLQGFGYTF TGTGCCAGCAGATTACAGGGGTTTGGCTACACCTTC
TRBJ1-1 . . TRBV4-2 CASSQDTSTEAFF TGTGCCAGCAGCCAGGACACATCCACTGAAGCTTTCTTT
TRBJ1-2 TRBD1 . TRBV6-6 CASSYSGQGEGYTF TGTGCCAGCAGTTACTCGGGACAGGGTGAAGGCTACACCTTC
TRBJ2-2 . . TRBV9 CASTPAGIMRGELFF TGTGCCAGCACCCCCGCCGGGATTATGCGGGGGGAGCTGTTTTTT
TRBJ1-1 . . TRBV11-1 CASSLVQGWNTEAFF TGTGCCAGCAGCTTAGTACAGGGATGGAACACTGAAGCTTTCTTT
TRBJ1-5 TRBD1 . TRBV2 CASRGDRGSNQPQHF TGTGCCAGCAGAGGAGACAGGGGTAGCAATCAGCCCCAGCATTTT
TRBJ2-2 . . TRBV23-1 CASSPQRWCCPNTGELFF TGCGCCAGCAGCCCTCAGAGGTGGTGTTGTCCGAACACCGGGGAGCTGTTTTTT
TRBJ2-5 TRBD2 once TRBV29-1 CSVEVSGGRRETQYF TGCAGCGTTGAGGTTAGCGGGGGGCGACGGGAGACCCAGTACTTC
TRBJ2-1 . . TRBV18 CASSPNGQSDNEQFF TGTGCCAGCTCACCCAACGGACAGAGCGACAATGAGCAGTTCTTC
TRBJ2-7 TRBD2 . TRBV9 CASSVAGGTYEQYF TGTGCCAGCAGCGTGGCGGGAGGAACCTACGAGCAGTACTTC
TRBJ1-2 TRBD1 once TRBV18 CASSPTDRGHYGYTF TGTGCCAGCTCCCCAACGGACAGGGGGCACTATGGCTACACCTTC
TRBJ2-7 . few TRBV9 CASSVASNRTLPYEQYF TGTGCCAGCAGCGTAGCGAGTAATAGGACACTACCCTACGAGCAGTACTTC
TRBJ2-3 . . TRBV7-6 CASSLAAVSDTQYF TGTGCCAGCAGCTTAGCGGCGGTCTCAGATACGCAGTATTTT
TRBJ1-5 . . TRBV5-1 CASSFAGDQPQHF TGCGCCAGCAGCTTTGCGGGCGATCAGCCCCAGCATTTT
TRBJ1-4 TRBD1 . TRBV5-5 CASSLGLQGAWEKLFF TGTGCCAGCAGCTTAGGCCTACAGGGGGCCTGGGAAAAACTGTTTTTT
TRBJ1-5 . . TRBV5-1 CASSAQGGSNQPQHF TGCGCCAGCAGCGCCCAGGGTGGGAGCAATCAGCCCCAGCATTTT
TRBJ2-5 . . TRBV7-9 CASSSLGVAGYQETQYF TGTGCCAGCAGCTCACTCGGGGTGGCGGGGTACCAAGAGACCCAGTACTTC
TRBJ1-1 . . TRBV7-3 CASSLIIGSEAFF TGTGCCAGCAGCTTAATTATCGGGAGTGAAGCTTTCTTT
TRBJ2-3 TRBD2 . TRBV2 CASPGTNTDTQYF TGTGCCAGCCCCGGGACTAACACAGATACGCAGTATTTT
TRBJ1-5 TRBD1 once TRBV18 CASSPGQGPSSNQPQHF TGTGCCAGCTCACCCGGACAGGGCCCGTCTAGCAATCAGCCCCAGCATTTT
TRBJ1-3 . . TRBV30 CAWSAGSGNTIYF TGTGCCTGGAGTGCCGGGTCTGGAAACACCATATATTTT
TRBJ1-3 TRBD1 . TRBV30 CAWRGQGSNSGNTIYF TGTGCCTGGAGAGGACAGGGGTCCAACTCTGGAAACACCATATATTTT
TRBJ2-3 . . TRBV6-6 CASSPRGPNTDTQYF TGTGCCAGCAGCCCCAGGGGACCGAACACAGATACGCAGTATTTT